Listed below are T cell receptor beta chains from one sample, sequenced in a study of CD8 T cells in ankylosing spondylitis. TCRdb re-derived calls from the 5' RACE reads in MiXCR, one entry per CDR3 protein. In the table there are roughly 230,000 distinct CDR3 sequences, over 15% of which are singletons. What was sequenced was blood, either unsorted or a sorted T cell fraction (not recorded which). The receptors come from a male donor with ankylosing spondylitis or in good health (not recorded which). The CDR3 runs from the conserved cysteine through the conserved F or W.

J gene: TRBJ2-7
V gene: TRBV6-5
CDR3 protein: CASSYIRGGEQYF

J gene: TRBJ2-7
V gene: TRBV2
CDR3 protein: CATTTGGASPAYEQYF

J gene: TRBJ1-1
V gene: TRBV29-1
CDR3 protein: CSVEPRDVIAFF

J gene: TRBJ2-6
V gene: TRBV15
CDR3 protein: CATIQGWGANVLTF

J gene: TRBJ2-5
V gene: TRBV12-3/TRBV12-4
CDR3 protein: CASRQGETQYF

J gene: TRBJ2-1
V gene: TRBV11-2
CDR3 protein: CATRKTGGYNEQFF

J gene: TRBJ2-1
V gene: TRBV12-3/TRBV12-4
CDR3 protein: CASSRSGSSYNEQFF

J gene: TRBJ2-7
V gene: TRBV6-1
CDR3 protein: CASRARTASYEQYF

J gene: TRBJ2-2
V gene: TRBV24-1
CDR3 protein: CATKGQGDTGELFF

J gene: TRBJ2-7
V gene: TRBV15
CDR3 protein: CATSGGGSASSYEQYF

J gene: TRBJ2-1
V gene: TRBV11-2
CDR3 protein: CASSGDRGLAGGFVWDNEQFF

J gene: TRBJ2-2
V gene: TRBV10-3
CDR3 protein: CAISDQRNTGELFF

J gene: TRBJ1-5
V gene: TRBV5-1
CDR3 protein: CASSLGWGQPQHF

J gene: TRBJ2-7
V gene: TRBV27
CDR3 protein: CASSLSGSGHEQYF

J gene: TRBJ2-5
V gene: TRBV11-2
CDR3 protein: CASSSPQLAEGQETQYF

J gene: TRBJ2-1
V gene: TRBV11-2
CDR3 protein: CASSLEVGLVDEQFF

J gene: TRBJ2-1
V gene: TRBV20-1
CDR3 protein: CSARDFSGSSHNEQFF

J gene: TRBJ2-1
V gene: TRBV20-1
CDR3 protein: CSARDLGGLAGAPTAYNEQFF

J gene: TRBJ2-1
V gene: TRBV6-2/TRBV6-3
CDR3 protein: CASSYPGQGMHNEQFF

J gene: TRBJ1-2
V gene: TRBV12-3/TRBV12-4
CDR3 protein: CASSLHQGYGYTF

J gene: TRBJ2-1
V gene: TRBV27
CDR3 protein: CASSLGLSSSYNEQFF

J gene: TRBJ2-7
V gene: TRBV21-1
CDR3 protein: CASSSCAHEQYF

J gene: TRBJ1-2
V gene: TRBV7-2
CDR3 protein: CASSFGVLGNYGYTF

J gene: TRBJ2-1
V gene: TRBV20-1
CDR3 protein: CSARAQTRRDNEQFF

J gene: TRBJ2-1
V gene: TRBV4-2
CDR3 protein: CASSPEGGRAYNEQFF

J gene: TRBJ2-3
V gene: TRBV4-3
CDR3 protein: CASSQDRLAGEDTQYF

J gene: TRBJ1-5
V gene: TRBV6-5
CDR3 protein: CASSFTGTGNQPQHF

J gene: TRBJ2-7
V gene: TRBV9
CDR3 protein: CASSVSPGEAPGFYEQYF

J gene: TRBJ2-3
V gene: TRBV12-3/TRBV12-4
CDR3 protein: CASRRTLPEDTQYF

J gene: TRBJ2-7
V gene: TRBV4-1
CDR3 protein: CASSQEMGRGFGEQYF

J gene: TRBJ2-1
V gene: TRBV28
CDR3 protein: CASSPGVLYNEQFF

J gene: TRBJ2-1
V gene: TRBV20-1
CDR3 protein: CSASAGASYNEQFF

J gene: TRBJ2-1
V gene: TRBV12-3/TRBV12-4
CDR3 protein: CASSLSGSFYNEQFF

J gene: TRBJ2-2
V gene: TRBV11-2
CDR3 protein: CASSSGGSGATNTGELFF

J gene: TRBJ1-1
V gene: TRBV29-1
CDR3 protein: CSVEGTLGTEAFF

J gene: TRBJ2-1
V gene: TRBV7-2
CDR3 protein: CASSSGSLYNEQFF

J gene: TRBJ2-7
V gene: TRBV28
CDR3 protein: CASGSNGRDVAYEQYF

J gene: TRBJ2-6
V gene: TRBV20-1
CDR3 protein: CSARDEKVPSGANVLTF

J gene: TRBJ2-5
V gene: TRBV20-1
CDR3 protein: CSASDQREQETQYF

J gene: TRBJ2-1
V gene: TRBV3-1
CDR3 protein: CASSQDSGRTYNEQFF

J gene: TRBJ1-5
V gene: TRBV27
CDR3 protein: CASSPWSNQPQHF

J gene: TRBJ2-7
V gene: TRBV4-1
CDR3 protein: CASSPRGQTYEQYF

J gene: TRBJ2-3
V gene: TRBV7-9
CDR3 protein: CASSHTGGTDTQYF

J gene: TRBJ2-7
V gene: TRBV5-6
CDR3 protein: CASSLDQGYYEQYF

J gene: TRBJ2-2
V gene: TRBV29-1
CDR3 protein: CSVVVTGELFF

J gene: TRBJ2-7
V gene: TRBV20-1
CDR3 protein: CSARTSGNYEQYF

J gene: TRBJ1-2
V gene: TRBV7-6
CDR3 protein: CASSKTGGVGYGYTF

J gene: TRBJ2-3
V gene: TRBV25-1
CDR3 protein: CATSSDSGIADTQYF

J gene: TRBJ1-6
V gene: TRBV4-1
CDR3 protein: CASSQAAGGSPLHF

J gene: TRBJ2-2
V gene: TRBV6-5
CDR3 protein: CASSYLPPGELFF